Listed below are T cell receptor beta chains from one sample, sequenced in a study of shared clonotypes between healthy human individuals. Measured with immunoSEQ multiplex PCR; TCRdb has only the in-frame clones, and not every one. The table has approximately 810,000 clones, 80% to 95% seen once. The sequenced sample consisted of naive CD8+ T cells sorted from blood. The origin of the receptors is a man between 25 and 39 years old in good health. Each CDR3 is given with its conserved first and last residue. Fields, in order: CDR3 protein, V gene, J gene, clone size. Clone size, where shown, is once, few, many, or a class for clones that have expanded.

CASRQAGGRAYEQYF,TRBV2,TRBJ2-7,few
CASSLGVMNTEAFF,TRBV27,TRBJ1-1,once
CASSSRPLLAGARTGELFF,TRBV7-2,TRBJ2-2,NA
CASGGQSYNEQFF,TRBV27,TRBJ2-1,once
CASSLAQWEQYF,TRBV7-9,TRBJ2-7,NA
CASRQEGGSVQETQYF,TRBV19,TRBJ2-5,few
CASSWGLAGGEQYF,TRBV28,TRBJ2-7,NA
CASSDRGNTEAFF,TRBV5-1,TRBJ1-1,NA
CASSLAYEGTKEQYF,TRBV7-9,TRBJ2-7,NA
CASRSTGKETQYF,TRBV4-2,TRBJ2-5,NA
CASSADQLGSYNEQFF,TRBV9,TRBJ2-1,once
CASSPWTGDPYNEQFF,TRBV5-5,TRBJ2-1,NA
CASREAGVQETQYF,TRBV7-9,TRBJ2-5,NA
CSVPGTIGYGYTF,TRBV29-1,TRBJ1-2,NA
CASSLGQQETQYF,TRBV5-5,TRBJ2-5,NA
CASSFYSVAAYEQYF,TRBV5-4,TRBJ2-7,once
CASSLTSGGGELFF,TRBV7-9,TRBJ2-2,NA
CASRGVTSYNEQFF,TRBV7-9,TRBJ2-1,NA
CASSKPWLAGDNEQFF,TRBV7-9,TRBJ2-1,NA
CASSLTTGYDYEQYF,TRBV7-9,TRBJ2-7,NA
CASSPPGGYEQYF,TRBV7-9,TRBJ2-7,NA
CASSGDRTYEQYF,TRBV18,TRBJ2-7,NA
CASSFGLAGYEQYF,TRBV28,TRBJ2-7,once
CASSSIPGQGVETQYF,TRBV6-6,TRBJ2-5,NA
CASAEGRTEAFF,TRBV2,TRBJ1-1,few
CASSRGPQETQYF,TRBV27,TRBJ2-5,NA
CASSTSRGEGIYNEQFF,TRBV27,TRBJ2-1,NA